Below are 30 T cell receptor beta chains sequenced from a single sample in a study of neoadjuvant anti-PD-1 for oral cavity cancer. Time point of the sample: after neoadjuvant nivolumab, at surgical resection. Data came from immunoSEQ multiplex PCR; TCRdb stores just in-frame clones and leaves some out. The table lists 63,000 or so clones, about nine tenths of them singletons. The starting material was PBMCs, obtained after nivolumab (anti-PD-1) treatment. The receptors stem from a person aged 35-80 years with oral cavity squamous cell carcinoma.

CDR3 amino acids: CASSGLVADNEQFF. The CDR3 DNA follows: TGTGCCAGCAGTGGACTAGTTGCTGACAATGAGCAGTTCTTC. The rearrangement joins TRBV2 to TRBJ2-1; weak D call: TRBD2 (6 bases). Trimming took off 4 bases at V and 5 bases at J, with 12 bases between the two ends. The CDR3 consists of 14 residues. CDR1 is SNHLY and CDR2 is FYNNEI in the germline V gene.

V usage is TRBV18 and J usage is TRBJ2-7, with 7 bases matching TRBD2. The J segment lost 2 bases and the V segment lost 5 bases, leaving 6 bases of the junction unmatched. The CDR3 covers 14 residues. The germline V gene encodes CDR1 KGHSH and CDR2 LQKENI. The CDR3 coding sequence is TGTGCCAGCTCAGAGAGCGGGGCGACCTACGAGCAGTACTTC. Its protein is CASSESGATYEQYF.

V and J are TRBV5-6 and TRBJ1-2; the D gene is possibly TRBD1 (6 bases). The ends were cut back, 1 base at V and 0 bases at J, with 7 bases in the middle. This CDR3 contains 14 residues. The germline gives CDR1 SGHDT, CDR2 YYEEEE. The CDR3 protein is CASSLRGANYGYTF. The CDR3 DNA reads TGTGCCAGCAGCTTGAGGGGGGCTAACTATGGCTACACCTTC.

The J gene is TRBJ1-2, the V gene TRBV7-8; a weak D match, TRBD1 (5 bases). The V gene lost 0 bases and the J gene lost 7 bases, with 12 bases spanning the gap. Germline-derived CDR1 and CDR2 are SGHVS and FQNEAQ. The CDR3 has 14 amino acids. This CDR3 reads CASSLAGTQSGYTF. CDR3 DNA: TGTGCCAGCAGCTTAGCGGGGACCCAGAGTGGCTACACCTTC.

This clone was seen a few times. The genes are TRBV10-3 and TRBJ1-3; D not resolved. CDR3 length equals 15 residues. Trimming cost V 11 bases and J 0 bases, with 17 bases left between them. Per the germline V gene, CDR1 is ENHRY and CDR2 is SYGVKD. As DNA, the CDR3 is TGTGCCGTCGGTTCTGGGTTCAGCTCTGGAAACACCATATATTTT. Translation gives CAVGSGFSSGNTIYF.

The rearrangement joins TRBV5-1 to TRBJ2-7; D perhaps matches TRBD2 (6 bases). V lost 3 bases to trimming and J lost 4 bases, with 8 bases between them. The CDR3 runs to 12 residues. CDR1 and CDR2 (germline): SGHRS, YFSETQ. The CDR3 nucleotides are TGCGCCAGCAGCTCGACTAGTTACGAGCAGTACTTC. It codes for CASSSTSYEQYF.

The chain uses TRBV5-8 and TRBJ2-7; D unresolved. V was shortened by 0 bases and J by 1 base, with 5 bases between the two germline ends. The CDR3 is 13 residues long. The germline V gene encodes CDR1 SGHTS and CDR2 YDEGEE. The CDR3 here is CASSLDRSYEQYF. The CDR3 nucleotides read TGTGCCAGCAGCTTGGACCGATCCTACGAGCAGTACTTC.

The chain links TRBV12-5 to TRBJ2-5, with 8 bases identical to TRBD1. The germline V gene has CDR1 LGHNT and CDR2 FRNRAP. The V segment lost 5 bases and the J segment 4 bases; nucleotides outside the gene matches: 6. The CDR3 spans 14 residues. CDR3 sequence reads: CASGPGQGRETQYF. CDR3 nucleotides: TGTGCTAGTGGTCCCGGACAGGGTCGAGAGACCCAGTACTTC.

CDR3 sequence: CASSQGSGQETQYF. As DNA, the CDR3 is TGTGCCAGCAGCCAAGGTAGCGGCCAAGAGACCCAGTACTTC. V is TRBV4-2 and J is TRBJ2-5; D might be TRBD2 (6 bases). Trimming cost V 1 base and J 1 base, with 7 bases left between them. Germline V lookup: CDR1 LGHNA, CDR2 YNFKEQ. The CDR3 consists of 14 residues.

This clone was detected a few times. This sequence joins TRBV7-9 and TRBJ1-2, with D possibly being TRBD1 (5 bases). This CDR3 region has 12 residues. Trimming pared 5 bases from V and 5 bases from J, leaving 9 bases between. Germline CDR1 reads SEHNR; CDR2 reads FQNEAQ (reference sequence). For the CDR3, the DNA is TGTGCCAGCAGCGCCGACAGTTATGGCTACACCTTC. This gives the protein CASSADSYGYTF.

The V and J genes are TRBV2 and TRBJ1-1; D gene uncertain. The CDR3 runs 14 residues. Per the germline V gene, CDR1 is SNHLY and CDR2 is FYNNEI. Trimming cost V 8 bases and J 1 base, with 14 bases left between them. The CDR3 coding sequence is TGTGCCAGCCGTAACACTTTAAAGAACACTGAAGCTTTCTTT. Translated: CASRNTLKNTEAFF.

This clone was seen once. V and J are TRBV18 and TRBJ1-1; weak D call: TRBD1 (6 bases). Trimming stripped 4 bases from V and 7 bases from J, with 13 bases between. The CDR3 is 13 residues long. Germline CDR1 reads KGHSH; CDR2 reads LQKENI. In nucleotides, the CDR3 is TGTGCCAGCTCACTTCCGGACAGTAATGAAGCTTTCTTT. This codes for CASSLPDSNEAFF.

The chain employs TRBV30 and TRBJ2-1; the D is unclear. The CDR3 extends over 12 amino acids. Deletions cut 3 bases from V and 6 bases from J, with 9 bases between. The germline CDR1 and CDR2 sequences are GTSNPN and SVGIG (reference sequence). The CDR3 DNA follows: TGTGCCTGGAGCCAGAACAGCAATGAGCAGTTCTTC. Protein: CAWSQNSNEQFF. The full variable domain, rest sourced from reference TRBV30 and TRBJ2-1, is SQTIHQWPATLVQPVGSPLSLECTVEGTSNPNLYWYRQAAGRGLQLLFYSVGIGQISSEVPQNLSASRPQDRQFILSSKKLLLSDSGFYLCAWSQNSNEQFFGPGTRLTVL.

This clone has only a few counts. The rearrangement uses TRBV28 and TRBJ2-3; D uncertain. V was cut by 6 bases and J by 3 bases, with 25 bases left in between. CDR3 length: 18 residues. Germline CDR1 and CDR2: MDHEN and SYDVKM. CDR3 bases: TGTGCCAGCAGGCACACCCGAACCTTCTTTGGTTCGACAGATACGCAGTATTTT. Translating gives CASRHTRTFFGSTDTQYF. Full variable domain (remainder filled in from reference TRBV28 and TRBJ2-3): DVKVTQSSRYLVKRTGEKVFLECVQDMDHENMFWYRQDPGLGLRLIYFSYDVKMKEKGDIPEGYSVSREKKERFSLILESASTNQTSMYLCASRHTRTFFGSTDTQYFGPGTRLTVL.

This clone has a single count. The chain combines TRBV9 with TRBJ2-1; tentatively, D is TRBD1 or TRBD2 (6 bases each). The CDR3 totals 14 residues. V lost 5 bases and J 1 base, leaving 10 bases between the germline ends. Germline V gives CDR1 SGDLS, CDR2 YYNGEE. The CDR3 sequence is CASSLGGSYNEQFF. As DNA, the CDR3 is TGTGCCAGCAGTCTAGGGGGGTCCTACAATGAGCAGTTCTTC.

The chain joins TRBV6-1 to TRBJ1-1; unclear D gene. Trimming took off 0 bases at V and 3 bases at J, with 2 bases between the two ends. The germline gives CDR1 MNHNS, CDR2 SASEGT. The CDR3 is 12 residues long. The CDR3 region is CASSEAYTEAFF. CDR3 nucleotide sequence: TGTGCCAGCAGTGAAGCCTACACTGAAGCTTTCTTT.

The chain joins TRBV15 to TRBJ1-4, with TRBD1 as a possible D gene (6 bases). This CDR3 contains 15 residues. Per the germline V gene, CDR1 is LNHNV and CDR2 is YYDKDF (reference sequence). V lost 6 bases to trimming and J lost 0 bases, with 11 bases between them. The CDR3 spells CATRTGATTNEKLFF. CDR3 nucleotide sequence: TGTGCCACCAGGACAGGTGCTACAACTAATGAAAAACTGTTTTTT. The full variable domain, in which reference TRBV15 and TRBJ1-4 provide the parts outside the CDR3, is DAMVIQNPRYQVTQFGKPVTLSCSQTLNHNVMYWYQQKSSQAPKLLFHYYDKDFNNEADTPDNFQSRRPNTSFCFLDIRSPGLGDTAMYLCATRTGATTNEKLFFGSGTQLSVL.

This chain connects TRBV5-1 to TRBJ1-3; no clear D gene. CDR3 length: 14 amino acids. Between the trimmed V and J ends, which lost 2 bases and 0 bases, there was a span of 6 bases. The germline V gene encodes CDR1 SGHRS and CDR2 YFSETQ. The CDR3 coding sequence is TGCGCCAGCAGCTTACAGCCCTCTGGAAACACCATATATTTT. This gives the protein CASSLQPSGNTIYF.

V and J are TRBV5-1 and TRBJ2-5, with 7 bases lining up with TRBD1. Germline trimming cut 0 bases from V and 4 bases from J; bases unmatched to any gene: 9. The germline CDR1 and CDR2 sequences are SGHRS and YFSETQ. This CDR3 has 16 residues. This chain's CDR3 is CASSLVGTVGSETQYF. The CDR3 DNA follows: TGCGCCAGCAGCTTGGTCGGGACAGTAGGTTCAGAGACCCAGTACTTC.

The DNA for the CDR3 is TGTGCCAGCAGACTAACGGGACAGGGGAGGAAATATGAGCAGTTCTTC. Residues: CASRLTGQGRKYEQFF. The J gene is TRBJ2-1, the V gene TRBV11-2; 10 nucleotides line up with TRBD1. Germline lookup yields CDR1 SGHAT and CDR2 FQNNGV. V shed 6 bases, J shed 8 bases, and the junction held 13 bases outside the gene matches. The CDR3 is 16 amino acids.

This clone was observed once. CDR3 in amino acids: CASSQGTSGHNEQFF. CDR3 in DNA: TGTGCCAGCAGCCAAGGGACTAGCGGGCACAATGAGCAGTTCTTC. J is TRBJ2-1 and V is TRBV11-2, with TRBD2 matching over 12 bases. The V and J ends lost 5 bases and 5 bases, in that order; junction bases with no gene match: 4. The CDR3 is 15 amino acids. Germline V lookup: CDR1 SGHAT, CDR2 FQNNGV.

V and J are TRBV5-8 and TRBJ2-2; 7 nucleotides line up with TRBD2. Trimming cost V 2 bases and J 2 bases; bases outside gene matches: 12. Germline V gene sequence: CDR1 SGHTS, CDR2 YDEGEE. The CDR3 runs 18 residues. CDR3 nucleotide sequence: TGTGCCAGCAGCTTCCGCCCGGGCGGGAGATTAAACACCGGGGAGCTGTTTTTT. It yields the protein CASSFRPGGRLNTGELFF. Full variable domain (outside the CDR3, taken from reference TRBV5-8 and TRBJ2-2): EAGVTQSPTHLIKTRGQQATLRCSPISGHTSVYWYQQALGLGLQFLLWYDEGEERNRGNFPPRFSGRQFPNYSSELNVNALELEDSALYLCASSFRPGGRLNTGELFFGEGSRLTVL.

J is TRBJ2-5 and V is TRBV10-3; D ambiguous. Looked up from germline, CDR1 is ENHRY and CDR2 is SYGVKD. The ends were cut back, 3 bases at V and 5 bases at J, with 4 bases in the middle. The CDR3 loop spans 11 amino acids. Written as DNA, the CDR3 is TGTGCCATCAGTGATTTGGAGACCCAGTACTTC. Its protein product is CAISDLETQYF.

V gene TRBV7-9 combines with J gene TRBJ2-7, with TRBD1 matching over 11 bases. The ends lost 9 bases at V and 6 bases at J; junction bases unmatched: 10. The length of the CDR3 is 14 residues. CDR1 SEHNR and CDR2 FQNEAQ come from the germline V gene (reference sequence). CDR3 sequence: CASTLIGTGGEQYF. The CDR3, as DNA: TGTGCCAGTACCCTGATCGGGACAGGGGGCGAGCAGTACTTC.

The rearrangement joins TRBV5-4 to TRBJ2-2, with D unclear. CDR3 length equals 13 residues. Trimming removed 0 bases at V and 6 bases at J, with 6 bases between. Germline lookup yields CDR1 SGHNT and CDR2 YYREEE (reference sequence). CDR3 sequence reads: CASSLEAPGELFF. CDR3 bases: TGTGCCAGCAGCTTGGAGGCCCCCGGGGAGCTGTTTTTT.

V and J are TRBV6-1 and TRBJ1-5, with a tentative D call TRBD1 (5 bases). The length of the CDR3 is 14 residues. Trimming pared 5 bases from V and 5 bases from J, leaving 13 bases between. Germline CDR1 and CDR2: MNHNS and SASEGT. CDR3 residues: CASSFGQGDQPQHF. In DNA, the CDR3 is TGTGCCAGCAGTTTCGGACAAGGGGATCAGCCCCAGCATTTT.

CDR3 nucleotide sequence: TGTGCCACCAGCAGGGAAGTGCGGCCCACAGGGGGCTATGGCTACACCTTC. Its protein product is CATSREVRPTGGYGYTF. V is TRBV15 and J is TRBJ1-2, with 8 bases lining up with TRBD1. Looked up from germline, CDR1 is LNHNV and CDR2 is YYDKDF (reference sequence). V was clipped by 3 bases and J by 4 bases; unmatched bases: 13. CDR3 length: 17 amino acids. Using reference TRBV15 and TRBJ1-2 for the parts outside the CDR3, the full variable domain is DAMVIQNPRYQVTQFGKPVTLSCSQTLNHNVMYWYQQKSSQAPKLLFHYYDKDFNNEADTPDNFQSRRPNTSFCFLDIRSPGLGDTAMYLCATSREVRPTGGYGYTFGSGTRLTVV.

The CDR3 DNA sequence: TGTGCCAGCAGCTTGGCCGAGACCCAGTACTTC. This sequence encodes CASSLAETQYF. The rearrangement uses TRBV5-6 and TRBJ2-5; D is unclear. The CDR3 loop spans 11 amino acids. The germline CDR1 and CDR2 sequences are SGHDT and YYEEEE. The germline V and J ends were trimmed by 0 bases and 5 bases, with 2 bases remaining between them.

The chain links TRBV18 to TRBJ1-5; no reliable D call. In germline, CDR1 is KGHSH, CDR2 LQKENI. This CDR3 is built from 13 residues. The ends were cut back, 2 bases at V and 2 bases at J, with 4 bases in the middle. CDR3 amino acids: CASSPSGNQPQHF. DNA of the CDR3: TGTGCCAGCTCACCATCGGGCAATCAGCCCCAGCATTTT.

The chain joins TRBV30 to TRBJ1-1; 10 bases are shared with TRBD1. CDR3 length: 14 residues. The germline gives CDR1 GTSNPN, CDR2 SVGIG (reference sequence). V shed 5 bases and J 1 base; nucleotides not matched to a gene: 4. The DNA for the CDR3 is TGTGCCTGGGGACAGGGGGGGAGGAACACTGAAGCTTTCTTT. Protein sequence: CAWGQGGRNTEAFF.